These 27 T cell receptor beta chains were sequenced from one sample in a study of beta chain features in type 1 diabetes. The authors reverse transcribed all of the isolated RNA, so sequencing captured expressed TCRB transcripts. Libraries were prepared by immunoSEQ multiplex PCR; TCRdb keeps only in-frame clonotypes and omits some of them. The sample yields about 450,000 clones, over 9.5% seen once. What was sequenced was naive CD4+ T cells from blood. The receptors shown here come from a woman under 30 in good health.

The CDR3 DNA is TGCGCCAGCAGCCAAGTTGACTCAGGGGAGCGGCAGTACGTC. Its translation: CASSQVDSGERQYV. This chain joins TRBV4-3 and TRBJ2-7, with D possibly being TRBD1 (6 bases). Trimming cost V 1 base and J 9 bases, with 16 bases left between them. The germline V gene has CDR1 LGHNA and CDR2 YSLEER. This CDR3 is built from 14 residues.

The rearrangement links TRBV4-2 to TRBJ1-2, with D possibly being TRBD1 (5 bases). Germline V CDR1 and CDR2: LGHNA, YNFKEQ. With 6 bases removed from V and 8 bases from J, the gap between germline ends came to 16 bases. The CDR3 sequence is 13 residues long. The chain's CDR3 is CASRFQGTSGYTF. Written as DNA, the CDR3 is TGTGCCAGCAGATTTCAGGGAACTTCGGGCTACACCTTC.

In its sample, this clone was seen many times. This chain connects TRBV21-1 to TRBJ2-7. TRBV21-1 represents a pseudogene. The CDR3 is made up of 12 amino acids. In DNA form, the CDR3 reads TGTGCCAGCAGCGCCCTCCTCTACGAGCAGTACTTC. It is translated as CASSALLYEQYF.

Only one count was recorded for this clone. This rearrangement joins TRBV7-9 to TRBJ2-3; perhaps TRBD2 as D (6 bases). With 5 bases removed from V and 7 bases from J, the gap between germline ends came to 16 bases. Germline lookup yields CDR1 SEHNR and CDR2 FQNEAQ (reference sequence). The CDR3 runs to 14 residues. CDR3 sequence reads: CASSKGTLTYTQYF. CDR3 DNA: TGTGCCAGCAGCAAAGGGACTCTCACCTATACGCAGTATTTT. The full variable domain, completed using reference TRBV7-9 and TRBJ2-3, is DTGVSQNPRHKITKRGQNVTFRCDPISEHNRLYWYRQTLGQGPEFLTYFQNEAQLEKSRLLSDRFSAERPKGSFSTLEIQRTEQGDSAMYLCASSKGTLTYTQYFGPGTRLTVL.

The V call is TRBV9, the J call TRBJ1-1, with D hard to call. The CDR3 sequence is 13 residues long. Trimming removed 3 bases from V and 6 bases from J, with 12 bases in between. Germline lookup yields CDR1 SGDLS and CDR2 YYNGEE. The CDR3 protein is CASSAYIDSEAFF. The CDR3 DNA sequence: TGTGCCAGCAGCGCTTATATAGACTCTGAAGCTTTCTTT. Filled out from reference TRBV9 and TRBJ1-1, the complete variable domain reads DSGVTQTPKHLITATGQRVTLRCSPRSGDLSVYWYQQSLDQGLQFLIQYYNGEERAKGNILERFSAQQFPDLHSELNLSSLELGDSALYFCASSAYIDSEAFFGQGTRLTVV.

The CDR3 sequence: CASSETGANTQYF. The CDR3 bases are TGTGCCAGCAGTGAGACAGGGGCCAATACGCAGTATTTT. This chain links TRBV25-1 with TRBJ2-3, with 8 bases that match TRBD1. Germline-derived CDR1 and CDR2 are MGHDK and SYGVNS. CDR3 size: 13 residues. V trimming: 3 bases; J trimming: 7 bases; junction bases outside the gene matches: 3.

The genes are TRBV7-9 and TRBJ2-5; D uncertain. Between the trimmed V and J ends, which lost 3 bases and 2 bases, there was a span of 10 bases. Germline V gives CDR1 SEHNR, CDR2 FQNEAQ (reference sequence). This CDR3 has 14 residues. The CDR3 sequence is CASSLYRQQETQYF. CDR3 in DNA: TGTGCCAGCAGCTTGTATCGGCAGCAAGAGACCCAGTACTTC.

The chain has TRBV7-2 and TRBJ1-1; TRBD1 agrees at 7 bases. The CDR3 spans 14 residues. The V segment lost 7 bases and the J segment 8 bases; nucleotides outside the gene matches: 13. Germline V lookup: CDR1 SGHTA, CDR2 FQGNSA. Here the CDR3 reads CASTPSFTTGEAFF. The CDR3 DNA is TGTGCCAGCACCCCTAGTTTTACGACAGGGGAAGCTTTCTTT. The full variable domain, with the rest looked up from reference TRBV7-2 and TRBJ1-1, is GAGVSQSPSNKVTEKGKDVELRCDPISGHTALYWYRQSLGQGLEFLIYFQGNSAPDKSGLPSDRFSAERTGGSVSTLTIQRTQQEDSAVYLCASTPSFTTGEAFFGQGTRLTVV.

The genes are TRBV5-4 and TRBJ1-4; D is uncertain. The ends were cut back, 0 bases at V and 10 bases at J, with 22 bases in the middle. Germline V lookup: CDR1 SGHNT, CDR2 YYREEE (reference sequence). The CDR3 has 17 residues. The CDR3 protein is CASSLGGMESPWGKLFF. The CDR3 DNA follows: TGTGCCAGCAGCTTGGGCGGGATGGAGTCCCCTTGGGGAAAACTGTTTTTT.

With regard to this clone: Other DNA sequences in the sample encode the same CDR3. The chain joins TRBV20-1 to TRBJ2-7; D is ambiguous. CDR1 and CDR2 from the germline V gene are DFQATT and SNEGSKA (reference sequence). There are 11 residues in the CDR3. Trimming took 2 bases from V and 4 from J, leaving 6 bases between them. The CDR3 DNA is TGCAGTGCTAGAAGCAGTTACGAGCAGTACGTC. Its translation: CSARSSYEQYV.

CDR3 in amino acids: CASSVEGAGALTDTQYF. The CDR3 nucleotides are TGTGCCAGCAGCGTAGAGGGAGCGGGAGCGTTGACAGATACGCAGTATTTT. The gene calls are TRBV9 and TRBJ2-3, with TRBD2 matching 8 bases. The CDR3 runs to 17 residues. The V gene end was trimmed by 0 bases and the J gene end by 3 bases; junction bases not matched to a gene: 9. Per germline, CDR1 SGDLS and CDR2 YYNGEE.

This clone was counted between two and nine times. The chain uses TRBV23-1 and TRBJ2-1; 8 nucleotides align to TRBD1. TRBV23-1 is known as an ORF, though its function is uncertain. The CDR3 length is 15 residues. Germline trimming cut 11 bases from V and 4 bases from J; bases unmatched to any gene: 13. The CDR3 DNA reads TGCGCCCCCCGTATTCAGGACAGGGAATACAATGAGCAGTTCTTC. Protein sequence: CAPRIQDREYNEQFF.

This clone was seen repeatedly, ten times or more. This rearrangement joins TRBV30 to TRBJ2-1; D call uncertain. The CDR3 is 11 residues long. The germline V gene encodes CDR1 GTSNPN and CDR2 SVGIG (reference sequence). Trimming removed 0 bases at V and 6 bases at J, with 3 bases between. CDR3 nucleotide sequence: TGTGCCTGGAGTGTAGTCAATGAGCAGTTCTTC. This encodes CAWSVVNEQFF.

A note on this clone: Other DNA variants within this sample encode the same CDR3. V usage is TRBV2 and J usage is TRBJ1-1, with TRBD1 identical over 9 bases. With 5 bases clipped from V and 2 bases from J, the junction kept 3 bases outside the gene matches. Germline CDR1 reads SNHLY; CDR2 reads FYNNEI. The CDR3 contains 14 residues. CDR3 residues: CASSYRGLNTEAFF. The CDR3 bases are TGTGCCAGCAGTTACAGGGGGCTCAACACTGAAGCTTTCTTT.

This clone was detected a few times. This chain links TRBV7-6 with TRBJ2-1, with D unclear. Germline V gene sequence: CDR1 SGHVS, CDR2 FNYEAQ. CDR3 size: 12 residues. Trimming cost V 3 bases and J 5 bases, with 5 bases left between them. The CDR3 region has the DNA TGTGCCAGCAGCTTGGCCCACAATGAGCAGTTCTTC. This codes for CASSLAHNEQFF.

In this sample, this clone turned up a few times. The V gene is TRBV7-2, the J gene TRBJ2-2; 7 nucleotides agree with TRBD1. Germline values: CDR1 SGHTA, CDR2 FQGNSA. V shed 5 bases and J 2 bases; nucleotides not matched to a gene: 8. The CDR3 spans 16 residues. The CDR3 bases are TGTGCCAGCAGCCAACAGGGGACCCTCAACACCGGGGAGCTGTTTTTT. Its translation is CASSQQGTLNTGELFF.

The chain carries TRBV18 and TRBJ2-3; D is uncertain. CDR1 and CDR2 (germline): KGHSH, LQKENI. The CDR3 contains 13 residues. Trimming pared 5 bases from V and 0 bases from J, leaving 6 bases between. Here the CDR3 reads CASSTTSTDTQYF. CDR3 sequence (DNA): TGTGCCAGCTCAACGACTAGCACAGATACGCAGTATTTT.

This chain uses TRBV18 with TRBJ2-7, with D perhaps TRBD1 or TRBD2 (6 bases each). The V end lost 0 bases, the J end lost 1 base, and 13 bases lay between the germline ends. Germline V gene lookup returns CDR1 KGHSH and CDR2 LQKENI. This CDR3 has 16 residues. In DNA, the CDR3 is TGTGCCAGCTCACCACCCGGGGGCCGCGGGTCCTACGAGCAGTACTTC. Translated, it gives CASSPPGGRGSYEQYF.

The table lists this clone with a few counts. CDR3 loop: CASSFSPSNYGYTF. In DNA form, the CDR3 reads TGTGCCAGCAGTTTTTCCCCTTCTAACTATGGCTACACCTTC. The chain recombines TRBV28 with TRBJ1-2, with unresolved D. The length of the CDR3 is 14 residues. Germline V CDR1 and CDR2: MDHEN, SYDVKM. The V end lost 3 bases, the J end lost 0 bases, and 8 bases lay between the germline ends.

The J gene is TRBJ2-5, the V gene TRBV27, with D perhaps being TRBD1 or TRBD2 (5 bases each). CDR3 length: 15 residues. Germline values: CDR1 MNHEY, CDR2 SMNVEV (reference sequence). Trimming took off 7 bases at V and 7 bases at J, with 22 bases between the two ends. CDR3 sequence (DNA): TGTGCCAGCACCTTGATGGGACGGTCCCCTGGGACCCAGTACTTC. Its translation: CASTLMGRSPGTQYF.

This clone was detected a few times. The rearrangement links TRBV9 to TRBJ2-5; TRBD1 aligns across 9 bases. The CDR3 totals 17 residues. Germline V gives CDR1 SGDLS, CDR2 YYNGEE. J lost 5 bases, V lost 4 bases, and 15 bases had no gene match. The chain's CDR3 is CASSSDGTGSIKETQYF. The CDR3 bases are TGTGCCAGCAGCTCAGACGGGACAGGGAGCATCAAGGAGACCCAGTACTTC.

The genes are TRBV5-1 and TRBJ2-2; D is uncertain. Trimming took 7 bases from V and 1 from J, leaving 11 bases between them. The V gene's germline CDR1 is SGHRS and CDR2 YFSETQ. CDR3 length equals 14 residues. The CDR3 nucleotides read TGCGCCAGCGCGCGGCTAATGAACACCGGGGAGCTGTTTTTT. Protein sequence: CASARLMNTGELFF.

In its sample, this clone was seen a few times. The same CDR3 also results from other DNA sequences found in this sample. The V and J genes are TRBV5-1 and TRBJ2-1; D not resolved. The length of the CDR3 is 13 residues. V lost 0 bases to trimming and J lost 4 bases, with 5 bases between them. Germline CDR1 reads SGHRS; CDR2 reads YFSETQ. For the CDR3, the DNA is TGCGCCAGCAGCTTGGGACAATACAATGAGCAGTTCTTC. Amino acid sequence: CASSLGQYNEQFF.

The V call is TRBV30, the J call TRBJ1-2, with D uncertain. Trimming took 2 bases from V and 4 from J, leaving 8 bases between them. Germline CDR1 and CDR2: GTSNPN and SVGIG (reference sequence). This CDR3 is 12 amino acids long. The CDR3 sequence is CAWSNKGYGYTF. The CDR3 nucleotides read TGTGCCTGGAGTAACAAGGGCTATGGCTACACCTTC.

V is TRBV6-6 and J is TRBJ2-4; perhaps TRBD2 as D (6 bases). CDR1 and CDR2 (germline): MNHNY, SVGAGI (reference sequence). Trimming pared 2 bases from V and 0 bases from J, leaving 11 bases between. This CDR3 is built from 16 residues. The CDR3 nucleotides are TGTGCCAGCAGTTACCGTGGGGGGATAGCCAAAAACATTCAGTACTTC. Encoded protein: CASSYRGGIAKNIQYF.

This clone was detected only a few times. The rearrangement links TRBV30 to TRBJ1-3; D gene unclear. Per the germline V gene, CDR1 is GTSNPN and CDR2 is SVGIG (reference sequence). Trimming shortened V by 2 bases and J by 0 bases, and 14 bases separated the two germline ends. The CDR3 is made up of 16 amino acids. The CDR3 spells CAWSTSGSYSGNTIYF. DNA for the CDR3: TGTGCCTGGAGTACTTCAGGCAGTTACTCTGGAAACACCATATATTTT.

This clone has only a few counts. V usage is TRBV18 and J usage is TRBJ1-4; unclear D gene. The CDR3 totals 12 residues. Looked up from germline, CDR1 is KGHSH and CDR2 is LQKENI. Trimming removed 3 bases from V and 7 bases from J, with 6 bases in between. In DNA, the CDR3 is TGTGCCAGCTCACCTAGAGGTGAAAAACTGTTTTTT. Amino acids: CASSPRGEKLFF.